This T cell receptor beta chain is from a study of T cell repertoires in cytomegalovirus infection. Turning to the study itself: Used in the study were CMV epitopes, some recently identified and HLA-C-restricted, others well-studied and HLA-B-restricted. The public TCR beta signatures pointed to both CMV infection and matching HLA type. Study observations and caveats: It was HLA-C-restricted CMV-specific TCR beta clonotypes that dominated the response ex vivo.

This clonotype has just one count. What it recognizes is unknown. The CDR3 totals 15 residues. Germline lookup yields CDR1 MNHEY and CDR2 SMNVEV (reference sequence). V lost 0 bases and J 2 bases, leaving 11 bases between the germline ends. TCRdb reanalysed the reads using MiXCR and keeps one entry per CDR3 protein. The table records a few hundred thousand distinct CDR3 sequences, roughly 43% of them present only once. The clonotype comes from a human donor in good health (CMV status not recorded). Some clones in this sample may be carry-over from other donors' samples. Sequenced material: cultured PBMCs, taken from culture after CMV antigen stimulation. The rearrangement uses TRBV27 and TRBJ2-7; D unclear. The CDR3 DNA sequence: TGTGCCAGCAGTTTATCGGCTTTGGTAACCTACGAGCAGTACTTC. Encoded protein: CASSLSALVTYEQYF.